This T cell receptor beta chain was documented in a study of shared clonotypes between healthy human individuals. In the authors' workflow: Quality scores were absent from the junction-only immunoSEQ sequences, so filtering differed. Assay used: immunoSEQ multiplex PCR; TCRdb lists only in-frame clones, some missing. V, J and clone size are those of that table, while D and trimming were read from the DNA. Of about 450,000 clones in the sample, around three quarters were seen once. Of note for this clone: The antigen is not known. The germline gene is not matched at one end of the junction; a read error may be the cause.

Findings of the study overall: Sampling covered nothing but blood. Tissue TCR repertoires likely differ from those found in blood. Clonotype sharing across donors was expected to vary with sequencing depth.

The length of the CDR3 is 14 residues. The germline V gene encodes CDR1 MDHEN and CDR2 SYDVKM. The material sequenced was PBMCs. The clonotype comes from a woman aged 40 to 50 in good health. Some clones in this sample may be carry-over from other donors' samples. This chain connects TRBV28 to TRBJ2-1; 10 bases are shared with TRBD2. The CDR3 spells CASNTPGLASYSVF. DNA for the CDR3: TGTGCCAGCAACACACCGGGACTAGCGTCTTATTCGGTCTTC.